This T cell receptor beta chain was recovered during a study of response to subunit inactivated influenza vaccine. Each CDR3 protein gets one entry after TCRdb re-called the RT-PCR reads with MiXCR. The repertoire holds over 150,000 distinct CDR3 sequences, approximately 15% seen once, with approximately 30% in the top ten. The sequences come from CD8+ T cells sorted from PBMCs, collected 5 to 6 days after vaccination. This TCR was recovered from a man in his forties or fifties who received an inactivated influenza vaccine.

The CDR3 sequence: CASSPRQGGETQFF. In DNA form, the CDR3 reads TGTGCCAGCAGTCCCAGACAGGGTGGCGAGACCCAGTTCTTC. V and J are TRBV28 and TRBJ2-5; 7 bases map to TRBD1. TRBJ2-1 matches the DNA end more closely, so the J call is doubtful. CDR3 length: 14 amino acids. In germline, CDR1 is MDHEN, CDR2 SYDVKM.